This T cell receptor (beta chain) was obtained from a study of read filtering for tumor transcriptome and immune sequencing. Study-level results: Approximately 80% of IR-seq clonotypes had one read, totaling about 3.5% of reads; RNA-seq: approximately 75% and 45%.

With 5 bases removed from V and 3 bases from J, the gap between germline ends came to 7 bases. The V gene's germline CDR1 is DFQATT and CDR2 SNEGSKA (reference sequence). The CDR3 is 11 amino acids. This clonotype was recorded at least ten times. Its antigen is unknown. This library used 300 to 500 ng RNA and molecular barcoded adaptors spanning alpha/delta and beta/gamma chains. MiXCR was run by TCRdb on the reads, yielding one entry per CDR3 protein. Altogether 35,000 to 45,000 distinct CDR3 sequences are present, roughly 13% being singletons, with the ten largest covering approximately 35%. The chain combines TRBV20-1 with TRBJ1-1; no clear D gene. The TCR comes from a donor at least 40 years old with multiple myeloma. The sequenced sample consisted of a population of CD138-negative cells sorted from bone marrow. This CDR3 reads CSAERHTEAFF. In nucleotides, the CDR3 is TGCAGTGCTGAAAGACACACTGAAGCTTTCTTT.